These 13 T cell receptor beta chains came from one sample sequenced in a study of shared clonotypes between healthy human individuals (dated by TCRdb to 2020 to 2022). To prepare the library, the immunoSEQ multiplex PCR assay was applied. Drawn from immuneACCESS, this table holds only the in-frame rearrangements with V and J called that TCRdb kept. Clones are partly lost; checked studies trace under half to an unresolved V gene and leave the rest unexplained. Present in this sample are more than 2 million clones, just under 95% of which were seen just once. The ten largest clones capture 0.9% to 1.3% of the sample. CD8 naive samples were CD45RO-negative cells positively selected for CCR7, giving a CD45RA+CCR7+ population that excluded TemRA cells. Sample: naive CD8+ T cells sorted from blood. The cell subset or site label corresponds to: CD45RA+CCR7+. Source of these receptors: a man younger than 35 in good health.

This clone was picked up one time. The chain joins TRBV6-5 to TRBJ2-2, with a possible D match to TRBD2 (6 bases). V was clipped by 5 bases and J by 7 bases, with 11 bases between them. This CDR3 has 13 residues. Germline CDR1 and CDR2: MNHEY and SVGAGI. The CDR3 protein is CASSPGGNGELFF. The CDR3 DNA follows: TGTGCCAGCAGTCCCGGGGGAAACGGGGAGCTGTTTTTT.

V is TRBV6-1 and J is TRBJ1-2; tentative D call: TRBD1 (5 bases). The germline CDR1 and CDR2 sequences are MNHNS and SASEGT. The CDR3 has 15 residues. Trimming removed 3 bases from V and 4 bases from J, with 15 bases in between. CDR3: CASSDRDSRIYGYTF. As DNA, the CDR3 is TGTGCCAGCAGTGACAGGGACTCGCGGATCTATGGCTACACCTTC.

This clone has a single count. The gene calls are TRBV7-9 and TRBJ2-1; D is unclear. V was shortened by 1 base and J by 4 bases, with 20 bases between the two germline ends. The CDR3 runs 18 residues. Germline V lookup: CDR1 SEHNR, CDR2 FQNEAQ (reference sequence). The CDR3 protein is CASSLVGGSLTTYNEQFF. The CDR3 DNA sequence: TGTGCCAGCAGCTTAGTAGGCGGCTCACTTACCACATACAATGAGCAGTTCTTC. The full variable domain, in which reference TRBV7-9 and TRBJ2-1 provide the parts outside the CDR3, is DTGVSQNPRHKITKRGQNVTFRCDPISEHNRLYWYRQTLGQGPEFLTYFQNEAQLEKSRLLSDRFSAERPKGSFSTLEIQRTEQGDSAMYLCASSLVGGSLTTYNEQFFGPGTRLTVL.

The count of this clone is one. This sample also contains other DNA sequences that code for the same CDR3. The CDR3 loop is CASSQKAGGSYEQYF. CDR3 bases: TGCGCCAGCAGCCAAAAAGCGGGAGGCTCCTACGAGCAGTACTTC. The V call is TRBV4-1, the J call TRBJ2-7; 9 nucleotides align to TRBD2. The CDR3 consists of 15 residues. The V gene end was trimmed by 2 bases and the J gene end by 0 bases; junction bases not matched to a gene: 2. Germline CDR1 is MGHRA and CDR2 is YSYEKL.

This chain uses TRBV7-9 with TRBJ2-1; D not resolved. Trimming removed 6 bases from V and 8 bases from J, with 14 bases in between. The CDR3 is 13 residues long. Germline-derived CDR1 and CDR2 are SEHNR and FQNEAQ (reference sequence). The CDR3 DNA is TGTGCCAGCAGAAAGAGGCAAGAGGATGAGCAGTTCTTC. It codes for CASRKRQEDEQFF.

Details on this clone: Distinct nucleotide sequences in the sample also encode this CDR3. The genes are TRBV27 and TRBJ1-3; D gene uncertain. V shed 5 bases and J shed 0 bases, with 5 bases lying between them. The CDR3 is 13 amino acids. Germline CDR1 MNHEY, CDR2 SMNVEV (reference sequence). The CDR3 sequence is CASSPLSGNTIYF. The CDR3 DNA follows: TGTGCCAGCAGTCCTCTCTCTGGAAACACCATATATTTT.

On this clone itself: Other DNA sequences within the sample encode an identical CDR3. The rearrangement uses TRBV5-4 and TRBJ1-2; D possibly corresponds to TRBD1 (5 bases). The CDR3 covers 11 residues. Germline-derived CDR1 and CDR2 are SGHNT and YYREEE (reference sequence). The ends were cut back, 4 bases at V and 6 bases at J, with 7 bases in the middle. CDR3 sequence reads: CASSPGNGYTF. CDR3 sequence (DNA): TGTGCCAGCAGCCCAGGGAATGGCTACACCTTC.

The rearrangement joins TRBV19 to TRBJ2-7, with 12 bases that match TRBD2. This CDR3 is 15 amino acids long. Germline V gene data show CDR1 as LNHDA and CDR2 as SQIVND (reference sequence). V trimming: 5 bases; J trimming: 1 base; junction bases outside the gene matches: 3. CDR3 residues: CASSFGLAGSYEQYF. The CDR3 DNA follows: TGTGCCAGTAGTTTCGGACTAGCGGGGTCCTACGAGCAGTACTTC.

The CDR3 spells CASGDGLGNEQFF. The CDR3 DNA reads as TGTGCCAGCGGGGACGGGCTAGGCAATGAGCAGTTCTTC. J is TRBJ2-1 and V is TRBV7-3; the D call may be TRBD1 or TRBD2 (5 bases each). The CDR3 runs 13 residues. The germline CDR1 and CDR2 sequences are SGHTA and FQGTGA. Trimming removed 8 bases from V and 6 bases from J, with 14 bases in between.

The J gene is TRBJ1-1, the V gene TRBV27; D is perhaps TRBD1 (5 bases). The germline V gene has CDR1 MNHEY and CDR2 SMNVEV (reference sequence). V lost 5 bases and J 3 bases, leaving 31 bases between the germline ends. The CDR3 covers 20 residues. In DNA form, the CDR3 reads TGTGCCAGCAGTACTTCACCGCCGGGACCTACCCACATAGTGGACACTGAAGCTTTCTTT. Translating gives CASSTSPPGPTHIVDTEAFF.

The V gene is TRBV5-4, the J gene TRBJ2-1; D not certain. Germline V gene data show CDR1 as SGHNT and CDR2 as YYREEE (reference sequence). There are 13 residues in the CDR3. Trimming removed 0 bases from V and 6 bases from J, with 7 bases in between. CDR3 residues: CASSLDQTNEQFF. In DNA form, the CDR3 reads TGTGCCAGCAGCTTGGACCAGACCAATGAGCAGTTCTTC.

Remarks on this clone: The sample contains more than one DNA sequence encoding this CDR3. This sequence joins TRBV2 and TRBJ2-7; D gene ambiguous. V lost 8 bases and J lost 2, with 7 bases in between. CDR1 is SNHLY and CDR2 is FYNNEI in the germline V gene. The CDR3 is 11 amino acids. The CDR3 loop reads CASSQTYEQYF. The CDR3 nucleotides read TGTGCCAGCTCGCAGACCTACGAGCAGTACTTC. The whole variable domain, filled in from reference TRBV2 and TRBJ2-7, reads EPEVTQTPSHQVTQMGQEVILRCVPISNHLYFYWYRQILGQKVEFLVSFYNNEISEKSEIFDDQFSVERPDGSNFTLKIRSTKLEDSAMYFCASSQTYEQYFGPGTRLTVT.

The chain is built from TRBV4-3 and TRBJ2-2; D possibly corresponds to TRBD1 (6 bases). Trimming shortened V by 0 bases and J by 8 bases, and 13 bases separated the two germline ends. This CDR3 region has 15 residues. Germline V CDR1 and CDR2: LGHNA, YSLEER. The CDR3, as DNA: TGCGCCAGCAGCCAAGACGTGGGGGCGTCTGGGGAGCTGTTTTTT. It yields the protein CASSQDVGASGELFF.